This T cell receptor (beta chain) was identified in a study of shared clonotypes between healthy human individuals. The ends were cut back, 6 bases at V and 8 bases at J, with 19 bases in the middle. The CDR3 has 14 amino acids. Germline assignment: CDR1 SNHLY and CDR2 FYNNEI. Sequencing was performed with immunoSEQ multiplex PCR; in TCRdb, only in-frame clones are kept and a portion is missing. The sample contains roughly 520,000 clones, roughly 95% of which appear only once. Sequenced sample: naive CD4+ T cells sorted from blood. Subset defined: CD45RA+ positively selected. The receptor was derived from a young woman in good health. The rearrangement uses TRBV2 and TRBJ1-2, with unresolved D. The CDR3 reads CASRATLLGWGYTF. The CDR3 coding sequence is TGTGCCAGCAGAGCAACGCTACTTGGTTGGGGCTACACCTTC.